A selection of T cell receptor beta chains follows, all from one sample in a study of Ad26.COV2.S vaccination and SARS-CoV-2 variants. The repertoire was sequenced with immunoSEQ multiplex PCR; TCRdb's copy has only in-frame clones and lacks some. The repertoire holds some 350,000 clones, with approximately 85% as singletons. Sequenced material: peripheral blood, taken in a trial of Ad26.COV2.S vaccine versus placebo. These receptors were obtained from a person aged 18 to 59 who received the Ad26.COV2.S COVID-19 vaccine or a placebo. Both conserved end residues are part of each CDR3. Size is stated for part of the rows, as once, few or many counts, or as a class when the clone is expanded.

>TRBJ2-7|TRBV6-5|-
CASSFLGTGVEQYF
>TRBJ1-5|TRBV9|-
CQNREVGNQPQHF
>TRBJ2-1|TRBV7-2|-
CASSLNPGGQFF
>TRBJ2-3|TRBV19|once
CASSMDRAPTDTQYF
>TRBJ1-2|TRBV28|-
CASSRGEGGYTF
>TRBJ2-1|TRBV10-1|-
CASSEPGTNNEQFF
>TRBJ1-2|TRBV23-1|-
CASSQTPPEGYTF
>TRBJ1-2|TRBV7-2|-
CASSSGQGPISGGYTF
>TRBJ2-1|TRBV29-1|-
CSVVGTPSYNEQFF
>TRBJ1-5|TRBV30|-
CAWRDTGTGYNQPQHF
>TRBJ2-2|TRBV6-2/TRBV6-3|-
CASSLDFSYTFAGELFF
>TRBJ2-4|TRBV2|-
CASSASRGRAKNIQYF
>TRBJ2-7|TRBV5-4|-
CASSTGQESYEQYF
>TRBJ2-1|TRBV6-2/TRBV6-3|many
CASSYLAGGSYNEQFF
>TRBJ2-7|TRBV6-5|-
CASSTGQYEQYF
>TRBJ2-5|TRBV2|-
CASIGYQETQYF
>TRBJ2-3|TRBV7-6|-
CASSNLRYTQYF
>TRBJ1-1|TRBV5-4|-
CASSSAQGGDSFF
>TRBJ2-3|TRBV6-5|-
CASSPQSIPTDTQYF
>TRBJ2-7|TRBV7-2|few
CASSFISSGSYEQYF
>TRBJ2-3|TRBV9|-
CASSPHPSANTDTQYF
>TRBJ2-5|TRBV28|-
CASSFRRETQYF
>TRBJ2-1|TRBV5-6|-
CASSLFVGGVYNEQFF
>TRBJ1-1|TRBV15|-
CATSRGGKNTEAFF
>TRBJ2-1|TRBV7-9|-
CASSLAGGNRDEQFF
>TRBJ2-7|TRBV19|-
CASQQRGGRGEQYF
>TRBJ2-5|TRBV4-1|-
CASSQARTSQETQYF
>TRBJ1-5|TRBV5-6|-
CASSFGLGNQPQHF
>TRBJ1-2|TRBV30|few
CAWSPRLDYGYTF
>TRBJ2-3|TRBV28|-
CASSTLAHTDTQYF
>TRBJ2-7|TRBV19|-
CASSMEVGWGSYEQYF